This T cell receptor beta chain was sequenced during a study of T cells after yellow fever vaccination (dated by TCRdb to about 2019). A note on the overall study: The SMART-Seq v4 Ultra Low Input RNA kit was used to prepare libraries from fractions with low cell numbers. Blood was collected at multiple timepoints before and after primary and secondary immunization, and bulk PBMC replicates and cell subsets were isolated. Bulk TCR alpha and beta repertoires were sequenced longitudinally to track T-cell clones before and after primary and booster YFV17D yellow fever vaccination. Two healthy male donors, one aged 18 to 30 and one aged 30 to 40 years, were included in the cohort.

The sample's treatment or condition, from its label and the paper: live attenuated yellow fever vaccine strain. PBMCs were isolated from peripheral blood using a standard Ficoll-Paque protocol. Dynabeads CD4 and CD8 positive selection kits were used to isolate the CD4 and CD8 T-cell fractions. TriZol was used to extract RNA from bulk PBMCs, CD4 and CD8 fractions, and dextramer-positive and dextramer-negative fractions. Via the germline V gene, CDR1 is SNHLY and CDR2 FYNNEI. The CDR3 sequence holds 12 residues, the cysteine and phenylalanine included. The DNA shown is the 36-base CDR3, in frame from base 1. Trimming leaves V shorter by 11 bases and J shorter by 5 bases, with the junction holding 5 bases beyond the gene matches. Results the study describes overall, beyond this receptor: Because only a couple of donors were included in the study, the extent to which the findings can be generalized is limited. Computational filtering was needed because FACS-sorted repertoires could contain abundant contaminating clonotypes from the bulk population. A small fraction of clonotypes appeared in both the CD4 and CD8 compartments, likely as a result of convergent recombination. The secondary T-cell response was found to be weaker but faster than the primary response, with a peak reached on day 5 rather than on day 15. Most clones expanded after primary vaccination were re-detected after the booster (about 96% of CD4 and around 88% of CD8), suggesting broad memory maintenance.

The sample holds many counts of this clonotype. What antigen it recognizes has not been identified. The input lacks base qualities; no much larger clone sits a single base away. TCR cDNA was made using 5'RACE template switching, a step that added a universal primer site and unique molecular identifiers. cDNA synthesis was primed from both the TCR alpha and TCR beta constant segments. Library amplification used two PCR steps, and the second PCR step added sample barcodes and sequencing adapters. Sequencing of the libraries was done on either Illumina HiSeq 2500 (2x100 bp) or NovaSeq (2x150 bp). In the source study's methods: Demultiplexing of reads and collapsing into UMI consensus sequences were performed with MIGEC, and V(D)J alignment was carried out with MiXCR. Vaccine-responding clonotypes were identified with edgeR using replicate PBMC samples, with FDR below 0.01 and a log2 fold change above 5 up to day 15 being required. CD4 or CD8 identity was assigned to each bulk clonotype according to whether the clonotype was present at higher abundance in the sequenced CD4 repertoire or the sequenced CD8 repertoire. Using fastp at Q25 and MiXCR, TCRdb reprocessed the public reads and kept productive beta chains. Every distinct CDR3 protein forms one entry, paired with its most common genes and DNA. TCRdb, not the original authors, processed these V and J calls. The sample table contains 170,000 or so distinct CDR3 sequences; only one count was recorded for 6.2% of them. About 2.8% of the sample belongs to the ten largest clones.

Sequencing was performed on CD4+ T cells sorted from PBMCs, taken on the day of the first yellow fever vaccination. This clonotype was sampled from a man aged 18 to 29 who received the YFV17D yellow fever vaccine. The sequence is built from TRBV2 and TRBJ1-1; TRBD1 agrees with 10 junctional bases. The sequence in DNA is TGTGCCGGACGGACAGGGGGGACTGAAGCTTTCTTT. Its coded protein is CAGRTGGTEAFF.